This paragraph reports one TCR beta chain. As processed by the authors: Counts of nucleated cells, estimated from reference gene primer amplification, were obtained. TCRdb's table, derived via immunoSEQ multiplex PCR, lists solely in-frame clones and lacks some. V, J and clone size are those of that table, while D and trimming were read from the DNA. Of about 320,000 clones in the sample, more than 75% are singletons; the top ten hold 2.6%. The source of the sample is a study of blood T cell repertoires in COVID-19. About the research overall: The United States, Italy and Spain were the sources of the acute and convalescent COVID-19 samples.

Those who participated ranged in age from roughly 18 to 89 years and resided in 20 to 30 US areas. Cohorts were based on clinical histories the participants reported. Sequenced: PBMCs or T cells enriched from blood (not recorded which). The source of this sequence is a man aged 55 to 70 who had recovered from COVID-19.

The CDR3, as DNA: TGTGCCAGCAGTCCCGGACAGGGGTTTGGAAACACCATATATTTT. This gives the protein CASSPGQGFGNTIYF. The chain joins TRBV6-5 to TRBJ1-3, with 9 bases aligning to TRBD1. The CDR3 loop spans 15 amino acids. Germline V gene data show CDR1 as MNHEY and CDR2 as SVGAGI. V was clipped by 5 bases and J by 3 bases; unmatched bases: 5.